This entry is about one T cell receptor beta chain. Its antigen is unidentified. Here immunoSEQ multiplex PCR was the method, and the copy in TCRdb shows in-frame clones only, minus some. The sample lists approximately 70,000 clones, 65% to 80% occurring once. The data were taken from a study of vaccination effects on CD4 cells after COVID-19. The CDR3 has 15 residues. The germline CDR1 and CDR2 sequences are SQVTM and ANQGSEA. V lost 4 bases to trimming and J lost 0 bases, with 10 bases between them. CD4+ T cell isolation took place after approximately 11 days of culture. Everyone in the study got two shots of either the BNT162b2 or mRNA-1273 vaccine.

The V call is TRBV29-1, the J call TRBJ2-6, with D hard to call. This specimen was CD4+ T cells from PBMCs cultured without peptide, taken after COVID-19 vaccination. This clonotype originated in a human donor who received a COVID-19 vaccine. CDR3 sequence (DNA): TGCAGCGTTGTCGTGGACGCCTCTGGGGCCAACGTCCTGACTTTC. Amino acid sequence: CSVVVDASGANVLTF.